This T cell receptor beta chain was captured in a study of beta chain features in type 1 diabetes. This CDR3 spans 15 amino acids. CDR1 and CDR2 from the germline V gene are GTSNPN and SVGIG (reference sequence). V shed 5 bases, J shed 3 bases, and the junction held 12 bases outside the gene matches. A CD45RO/CCR7/CD25/CD127/CD95/CD27 panel sorted naive, central memory, regulatory and stem cell-like memory CD4+ cells. Sorted populations all had greater than 98% purity. This clone turned up a few times. As every portion of the isolated RNA was reverse transcribed, the sequencing read expressed TCRB transcripts. Read counts averaged around 3.6 million for samples of naive, central memory and regulatory T cells. The protocol was immunoSEQ multiplex PCR, while the TCRdb copy is restricted to in-frame clones and leaves out a portion. Of more than 150,000 clones listed, 10% to 15% are singletons.

The chain uses TRBV30 and TRBJ2-7, with 8 bases lining up with TRBD1. The receptor's source is a young woman in good health. The sequenced sample consisted of central memory CD4+ T cells from blood. The CDR3 bases are TGTGCCTGGTCCGACCCCGGGACAGGACACTACGAGCAGTACTTC. Encoded protein: CAWSDPGTGHYEQYF.